The sequence of this T cell receptor beta chain was determined in a study of blood T cell repertoires in COVID-19. Looking at the study overall: COVID-19 samples collected from the United States, Italy and Spain covered acute and convalescent phases. In each case, the material was cDNA or gDNA derived from T cells, B-cell-depleted T cells, or PBMCs.

As originally analysed: It was from reference gene primer amplification that nucleated cell counts were estimated. Assay: immunoSEQ multiplex PCR; the TCRdb copy retains only in-frame clones and omits some. V and J calls and clone size are as listed in that table; D and trimming were resolved from the DNA. The sample has 65,000 to 95,000 clones; around 78% are singletons. The receptor was isolated from a human donor in a cohort sampled during active COVID-19. Sequenced sample: peripheral blood.

The CDR3 protein is CASSLAQRGPNTQYF. The CDR3 region has the DNA TGTGCCAGCAGCTTAGCCCAGAGGGGGCCGAATACGCAGTATTTT. The chain employs TRBV7-2 and TRBJ2-3, with 7 bases aligning to TRBD1. The length of the CDR3 is 15 residues. Losses at the gene ends were 0 bases for V and 7 bases for J; bases not matched to a gene: 7. Germline loops: CDR1 SGHTA, CDR2 FQGNSA.